These 4 T cell receptor beta chains originate from one sample sequenced in a study of radiation and T cells in renal cell carcinoma. Time point indicated: baseline pretreatment blood. Treatment specified: 15 Gy SBRT to primary tumor, nephrectomy 4 weeks later. Profiling relied on immunoSEQ multiplex PCR, and the TCRdb table lists in-frame clones only, not all of them. The sample consists of 100,000 to 150,000 clones, roughly 80% of them appearing once. The sequencing here drew on blood, taken from a patient whose treatment included radiotherapy and nephrectomy. The receptors shown here come from a woman in her sixties with renal cell carcinoma.

This chain uses TRBV9 with TRBJ2-1; D is uncertain. The CDR3 spans 15 residues. Germline V gene data show CDR1 as SGDLS and CDR2 as YYNGEE. Trimming removed 4 bases at V and 2 bases at J, with 13 bases between. The CDR3 reads CASSPHQATYNEQFF. CDR3 in DNA: TGTGCCAGCAGCCCCCATCAGGCCACCTACAATGAGCAGTTCTTC.

The V and J genes are TRBV6-5 and TRBJ1-1; D is possibly TRBD1 (6 bases). The CDR3 has 13 amino acids. CDR1 and CDR2 (germline): MNHEY, SVGAGI. V was clipped by 5 bases and J by 7 bases, with 14 bases between them. The DNA for the CDR3 is TGTGCCAGCAGTCCTCTGGGGGCTGGTGAAGCTTTCTTT. Its protein product is CASSPLGAGEAFF.

V gene TRBV18 combines with J gene TRBJ2-3; D is ambiguous. With 2 bases removed from V and 0 bases from J, the gap between germline ends came to 6 bases. CDR1 is KGHSH and CDR2 is LQKENI in the germline V gene. The CDR3 covers 14 residues. The CDR3 here is CASSPVRSTDTQYF. The CDR3 DNA is TGTGCCAGCTCACCAGTTCGCAGCACAGATACGCAGTATTTT.

The DNA of the CDR3 is TGTGCCAGCAGCTCGACACCCCGCAAGGATGGCTACACCTTC. Translation gives CASSSTPRKDGYTF. The V gene is TRBV27, the J gene TRBJ1-2, with no clear D. The germline gives CDR1 MNHEY, CDR2 SMNVEV (reference sequence). Trimming shortened V by 6 bases and J by 6 bases, and 17 bases separated the two germline ends. CDR3 length: 14 residues.